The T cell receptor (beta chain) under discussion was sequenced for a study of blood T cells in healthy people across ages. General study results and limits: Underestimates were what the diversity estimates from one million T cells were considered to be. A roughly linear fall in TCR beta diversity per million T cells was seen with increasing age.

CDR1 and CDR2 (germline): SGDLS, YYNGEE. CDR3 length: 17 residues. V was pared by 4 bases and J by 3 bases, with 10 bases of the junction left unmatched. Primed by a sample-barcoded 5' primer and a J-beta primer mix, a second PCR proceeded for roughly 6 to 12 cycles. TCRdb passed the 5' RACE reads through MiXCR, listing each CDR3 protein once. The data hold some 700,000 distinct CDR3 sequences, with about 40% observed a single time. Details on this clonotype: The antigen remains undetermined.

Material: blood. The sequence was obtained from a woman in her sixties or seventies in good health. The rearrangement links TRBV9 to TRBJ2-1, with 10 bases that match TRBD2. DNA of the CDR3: TGTGCCAGCAGCCCCCACGGACTAGCGGAGTACTACAATGAGCAGTTCTTC. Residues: CASSPHGLAEYYNEQFF. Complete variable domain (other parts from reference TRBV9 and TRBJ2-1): DSGVTQTPKHLITATGQRVTLRCSPRSGDLSVYWYQQSLDQGLQFLIQYYNGEERAKGNILERFSAQQFPDLHSELNLSSLELGDSALYFCASSPHGLAEYYNEQFFGPGTRLTVL.